A selection of T cell receptor beta chains follows, all from one sample in a study of post-analysis software for immune sequencing data. One entry per CDR3 protein, called by TCRdb with MiXCR from the PCR reads. The table records over 150,000 distinct CDR3 sequences, around 30% of them present only once. Specimen: blood. The receptors here all came from a girl under 18 with multiple sclerosis. Both conserved end residues are part of each CDR3. D genes are given only for firm matches. Not every row has a clone size; where given, it reads once, few, many or a size class.

size: many
V: TRBV7-7
J: TRBJ2-7
length: 13
D: .
CDR3: CASSLEQGYEQYF
DNA: TGTGCTAGCAGCTTGGAACAGGGCTACGAGCAGTACTTC

size: many
V: TRBV10-3
J: TRBJ2-3
length: 15
D: TRBD2
CDR3: CAISVGLAGEDTQYF
DNA: TGTGCCATCAGTGTGGGACTAGCGGGAGAAGATACGCAGTATTTT

size: .
V: TRBV30
J: TRBJ2-1
length: 12
D: .
CDR3: CAWSNSNNEQFF
DNA: TGTGCCTGGAGTAACAGCAACAATGAGCAGTTCTTC

size: many
V: TRBV6-5
J: TRBJ2-1
length: 15
D: .
CDR3: CASSYSRRGGNEQFF
DNA: TGTGCCAGCAGTTACTCCCGGCGGGGAGGCAATGAGCAGTTCTTC

size: many
V: TRBV18
J: TRBJ2-7
length: 14
D: .
CDR3: CASSQAGSSYEQYF
DNA: TGTGCCAGCTCTCAGGCAGGGAGTAGCTACGAGCAGTACTTC

size: .
V: TRBV7-8
J: TRBJ1-2
length: 16
D: .
CDR3: CASSLANRGASHGYTF
DNA: TGTGCCAGCAGCTTAGCGAATCGGGGGGCCTCCCATGGCTACACCTTC

size: .
V: TRBV6-6
J: TRBJ1-3
length: 16
D: TRBD1
CDR3: CASSSTGVYSGNTIYF
DNA: TGTGCCAGCAGCTCAACAGGGGTTTACTCTGGAAACACCATATATTTT

size: many
V: TRBV5-4
J: TRBJ2-7
length: 14
D: TRBD1
CDR3: CASSIRGQSYEQYF
DNA: TGTGCCAGCAGCATTCGGGGACAGAGCTACGAGCAGTACTTC

size: .
V: TRBV4-1
J: TRBJ2-1
length: 13
D: .
CDR3: CASSQMTDNEQFF
DNA: TGCGCCAGCAGCCAGATGACCGACAATGAGCAGTTCTTC

size: many
V: TRBV20-1
J: TRBJ2-1
length: 14
D: TRBD2
CDR3: CSASDPSGNNEQFF
DNA: TGCAGTGCTAGCGATCCTAGCGGGAACAATGAGCAGTTCTTC

size: .
V: TRBV5-1
J: TRBJ2-7
length: 16
D: TRBD2
CDR3: CASSLARYSGTYEQYF
DNA: TGCGCCAGCAGCTTGGCCCGTTATAGCGGGACATACGAGCAGTACTTC

size: .
V: TRBV6-6
J: TRBJ2-7
length: 15
D: TRBD2
CDR3: CASSPSRQRDYEQYF
DNA: TGTGCCAGCAGCCCCTCGCGCCAGCGGGACTACGAGCAGTACTTC

size: .
V: TRBV7-9
J: TRBJ1-1
length: 13
D: .
CDR3: CASSQAENTEAFF
DNA: TGTGCCAGCAGCCAGGCAGAGAACACTGAAGCTTTCTTT

size: many
V: TRBV28
J: TRBJ2-7
length: 15
D: .
CDR3: CASTSPPPGSYEQYF
DNA: TGTGCCAGCACCTCTCCCCCACCGGGGTCCTACGAGCAGTACTTC

size: few
V: TRBV4-1
J: TRBJ2-1
length: 18
D: TRBD2
CDR3: CASSHEPSLTSGKNEQFF
DNA: TGCGCCAGCAGCCATGAACCCAGTCTTACTAGCGGGAAGAATGAGCAGTTCTTC

size: many
V: TRBV29-1
J: TRBJ2-7
length: 13
D: .
CDR3: CSVRGSLSYEQYF
DNA: TGCAGCGTTAGGGGGTCCCTCTCCTACGAGCAGTACTTC

size: .
V: TRBV5-1
J: TRBJ2-3
length: 13
D: .
CDR3: CASSLAGEDTQYF
DNA: TGCGCCAGCAGCTTGGCCGGGGAAGATACGCAGTATTTT

size: .
V: TRBV3-1
J: TRBJ2-1
length: 16
D: TRBD2
CDR3: CASSRTPTSGRDLQFF
DNA: TGTGCCAGCAGCCGTACCCCTACTAGCGGGAGGGATCTACAGTTCTTC

size: .
V: TRBV12-3/TRBV12-4
J: TRBJ1-2
length: 13
D: .
CDR3: CASSSADHYGYTF
DNA: TGTGCCAGCAGTTCGGCAGATCACTATGGCTACACCTTC

size: many
V: TRBV20-1
J: TRBJ1-2
length: 10
D: .
CDR3: CSASGNGYTF
DNA: TGCAGTGCCTCGGGGAATGGCTACACCTTC

size: few
V: TRBV27
J: TRBJ2-7
length: 18
D: TRBD2
CDR3: CASSRLAIGSQSSYEQYF
DNA: TGTGCCAGCAGCAGACTAGCAATTGGCTCCCAAAGCTCCTACGAGCAGTACTTC

size: .
V: TRBV7-9
J: TRBJ2-1
length: 17
D: TRBD1
CDR3: CASSPLTGQGAYNEQFF
DNA: TGTGCCAGCAGCCCATTAACAGGACAGGGGGCGTATAATGAGCAGTTCTTC

size: many
V: TRBV10-2
J: TRBJ2-7
length: 15
D: .
CDR3: CASSDTTESSYEQYF
DNA: TGCGCCAGCAGTGATACGACAGAGAGCTCCTACGAGCAGTACTTC

size: .
V: TRBV5-1
J: TRBJ1-1
length: 15
D: TRBD1
CDR3: CASTSAGQGGIEAFF
DNA: TGCGCCAGCACCTCTGCAGGACAGGGGGGAATTGAAGCTTTCTTT

size: many
V: TRBV7-3
J: TRBJ2-5
length: 14
D: .
CDR3: CASSLSPSQETQYF
DNA: TGTGCCAGCAGCTTATCCCCCAGTCAAGAGACCCAGTACTTC

size: .
V: TRBV5-1
J: TRBJ2-1
length: 13
D: .
CDR3: CASRMDSHNEQFF
DNA: TGCGCCAGCAGGATGGACTCTCACAATGAGCAGTTCTTC

size: .
V: TRBV20-1
J: TRBJ2-5
length: 14
D: .
CDR3: CSVIARTGQETQYF
DNA: TGCAGTGTGATAGCGCGGACGGGCCAAGAGACCCAGTACTTC

size: few
V: TRBV5-1
J: TRBJ1-1
length: 13
D: .
CDR3: CASSFSTDTEAFF
DNA: TGCGCCAGCAGCTTCTCGACGGACACTGAAGCTTTCTTT

size: .
V: TRBV25-1
J: TRBJ2-7
length: 15
D: TRBD2
CDR3: CASSDARLAAYEQYF
DNA: TGTGCCAGCAGTGATGCGAGGCTAGCGGCCTACGAGCAGTACTTC

size: many
V: TRBV29-1
J: TRBJ2-3
length: 15
D: .
CDR3: CSVSQGTTSTDTQYF
DNA: TGCAGCGTGTCCCAGGGAACCACTAGCACAGATACGCAGTATTTT

size: many
V: TRBV7-2
J: TRBJ1-5
length: 15
D: TRBD1
CDR3: CASSTGQGAYQPQHF
DNA: TGTGCCAGCAGCACAGGACAGGGGGCTTATCAGCCCCAGCATTTT

size: many
V: TRBV28
J: TRBJ2-7
length: 16
D: TRBD1
CDR3: CASSLGAVGGGYEQYF
DNA: TGTGCCAGCAGTTTAGGCGCGGTAGGGGGCGGGTACGAGCAGTACTTC

size: few
V: TRBV29-1
J: TRBJ2-1
length: 11
D: TRBD2
CDR3: CSAEAGGEQFF
DNA: TGCAGCGCAGAAGCGGGAGGGGAGCAGTTCTTC

size: .
V: TRBV2
J: TRBJ2-1
length: 14
D: TRBD2
CDR3: CASRLAGSNNEQFF
DNA: TGTGCCAGCAGATTAGCGGGGTCGAACAATGAGCAGTTCTTC

size: many
V: TRBV2
J: TRBJ2-7
length: 13
D: TRBD2
CDR3: CASEASGRYEQYF
DNA: TGTGCCAGCGAGGCTAGCGGGAGATACGAGCAGTACTTC

size: .
V: TRBV2
J: TRBJ2-7
length: 12
D: .
CDR3: CASSVFLYEQYF
DNA: TGTGCCAGCAGTGTTTTCCTGTACGAGCAGTACTTC

size: many
V: TRBV29-1
J: TRBJ2-1
length: 11
D: .
CDR3: CSVGLGNEQFF
DNA: TGCAGCGTGGGACTGGGGAATGAGCAGTTCTTC

size: many
V: TRBV6-6
J: TRBJ2-3
length: 12
D: .
CDR3: CASRALTDTQYF
DNA: TGTGCCAGCAGAGCCCTCACAGATACGCAGTATTTT

size: many
V: TRBV20-1
J: TRBJ2-5
length: 15
D: .
CDR3: CSAQLPRITRETQYF
DNA: TGCAGTGCTCAACTCCCCCGGATAACACGGGAGACCCAGTACTTC

size: .
V: TRBV15
J: TRBJ1-1
length: 12
D: .
CDR3: CATRTVATEAFF
DNA: TGTGCCACTAGAACAGTCGCCACTGAAGCTTTCTTT

size: few
V: TRBV5-1
J: TRBJ1-1
length: 13
D: TRBD1
CDR3: CASSAGQDTEAFF
DNA: TGCGCCAGCAGCGCTGGACAGGACACTGAAGCTTTCTTT

size: many
V: TRBV20-1
J: TRBJ2-7
length: 15
D: .
CDR3: CSARDPQTGYYEQYF
DNA: TGCAGTGCTAGAGACCCCCAGACAGGCTACTACGAGCAGTACTTC

size: few
V: TRBV12-3/TRBV12-4
J: TRBJ1-1
length: 16
D: .
CDR3: CASSLYARGGNTEAFF
DNA: TGTGCCAGCAGTTTATATGCTCGCGGGGGGAACACTGAAGCTTTCTTT

size: once
V: TRBV30
J: TRBJ2-5
length: 12
D: TRBD2
CDR3: CAWTTSEETQYF
DNA: TGTGCCTGGACGACTAGCGAGGAGACCCAGTACTTC

size: few
V: TRBV16
J: TRBJ1-2
length: 14
D: .
CDR3: CASSQFETLYGYTF
DNA: TGTGCCAGCAGCCAATTTGAGACGCTCTATGGCTACACCTTC

size: .
V: TRBV28
J: TRBJ2-1
length: 16
D: TRBD1
CDR3: CASSRTGLGPYNEQFF
DNA: TGTGCTAGCAGTCGGACAGGCCTAGGGCCCTACAATGAGCAGTTCTTC

size: .
V: TRBV5-5
J: TRBJ1-2
length: 14
D: TRBD1
CDR3: CASSPRQGAGGYTF
DNA: TGTGCCAGCAGTCCCCGACAGGGAGCGGGAGGCTACACCTTC

size: many
V: TRBV29-1
J: TRBJ2-3
length: 12
D: TRBD2
CDR3: CSVVREAPGQYF
DNA: TGCAGCGTTGTCCGGGAGGCCCCAGGGCAGTATTTT

size: .
V: TRBV5-8
J: TRBJ1-2
length: 14
D: .
CDR3: CASSLGPGLKGYTF
DNA: TGTGCCAGCAGCTTGGGGCCAGGTTTGAAAGGCTACACCTTC